The subject of this entry is one TCR beta chain. This specimen comes from a study of blood T cell repertoires in COVID-19. Study-wide background: Spain, Italy and the United States supplied samples that represented acute and convalescent COVID-19.

V dropped 3 bases and J dropped 4 bases, with 18 bases sitting between them. This CDR3 has 16 amino acids. The germline CDR1 and CDR2 sequences are KGHSH and LQKENI. Profiling relied on immunoSEQ multiplex PCR, and the TCRdb table lists in-frame clones only, not all of them. Of 150,000 to 200,000 clones listed, over 75% are singletons. The sequencing input was PBMCs or T cells enriched from blood (not recorded which). The clonotype comes from a man aged 50-59 years who had recovered from COVID-19. The chain carries TRBV18 and TRBJ1-2; the D gene is possibly TRBD1 (6 bases). Here the CDR3 reads CASSPTEWGGIYGYTF. The CDR3 DNA reads as TGTGCCAGCTCACCCACAGAATGGGGGGGCATCTATGGCTACACCTTC.